This T cell receptor beta chain originates from a study of graft-versus-host responses after intestinal transplantation. Study overall: Recipients underwent multivisceral, liver-intestinal, or isolated intestinal transplants. Recipients were all induced with anti-thymocyte globulin, then given tacrolimus and steroids for about three years.

CDR1 is PRHDT, CDR2 FYEKMQ, per germline (reference sequence). The V and J ends lost 10 bases and 3 bases, in that order; junction bases with no gene match: 4. The CDR3 spans 12 residues. TCRdb keeps only in-frame clones here, not all; method: immunoSEQ multiplex PCR. Found here are 40,000 or so clones, over 90% of them singletons; the top ten hold 3.6%. Turning to this clone: Its antigen is still unknown.

Findings and caveats of the study: High graft-versus-host to host-versus-graft clonal ratios were seen in allografts of patients with graft-donor T cell macrochimerism.

This receptor was obtained from a human patient who received an intestinal transplant, so some T cells may come from the graft donor. The sample consisted of PBMCs, taken less than 750 days after intestinal transplantation. The V and J genes are TRBV13 and TRBJ2-3; 7 bases are shared with TRBD2. In DNA, the CDR3 is TGTGCCAACGGGCGGGAGACAGATACGCAGTATTTT. This sequence encodes CANGRETDTQYF.